Shown below are 13 T cell receptor beta chains from a single sample sequenced in a study of T cells in Graves' hyperthyroidism and ophthalmopathy. The TCR beta CDR3 regions underwent amplification using RNA transcripts as the source. The TCR CDR3 was amplified in a first-round RT-PCR using the HTBI primer set. TCRdb re-called the multiplex PCR reads with MiXCR, one entry per CDR3 protein. This table holds roughly 290,000 distinct CDR3 sequences, roughly 15% found once. The sequenced material came from blood. Receptors were obtained from a woman in her twenties or thirties with Graves' hyperthyroidism that later progressed to Graves' ophthalmopathy.

This clonotype has a single count. This sequence may be a read error, since a much larger clone differs from it by one base. The genes are TRBV15 and TRBJ2-3, with 11 bases fitting TRBD2. The CDR3 totals 17 residues. CDR1 and CDR2 from the germline V gene are LNHNV and YYDKDF (reference sequence). CDR3 sequence: CVTSPAPGLAGTDTQYF. In DNA, the CDR3 is TGTGTCACCAGTCCGGCACCGGGACTAGCGGGCACAGATACGCAGTATTTT.

V is TRBV28 and J is TRBJ2-2, with TRBD1 matching 8 bases. This CDR3 has 14 amino acids. Germline CDR1 is MDHEN and CDR2 is SYDVKM. V lost 8 bases, J lost 4 bases, and 6 bases stayed unmatched. This CDR3 is CASRTGLTTGELFF. In nucleotides, the CDR3 is TGTGCCAGCCGGACAGGGTTGACCACCGGGGAGCTGTTTTTT. The entire variable domain, with the rest obtained from reference TRBV28 and TRBJ2-2, is as follows: DVKVTQSSRYLVKRTGEKVFLECVQDMDHENMFWYRQDPGLGLRLIYFSYDVKMKEKGDIPEGYSVSREKKERFSLILESASTNQTSMYLCASRTGLTTGELFFGEGSRLTVL.

This clonotype was observed many times. V and J are TRBV29-1 and TRBJ2-7; no definite D call. With 2 bases removed from V and 0 bases from J, the gap between germline ends came to 5 bases. Germline assignment: CDR1 SQVTM and CDR2 ANQGSEA. This CDR3 has 12 residues. This chain's CDR3 is CSVELDSYEQYF. CDR3 DNA sequence: TGCAGCGTTGAATTGGACTCCTACGAGCAGTACTTC.

A word on this clonotype: An end of the junction does not agree with germline; a read error may underlie this. This chain joins TRBV5-1 and TRBJ1-2; D is ambiguous. The CDR3 runs to 14 residues. Germline values: CDR1 SGHRS, CDR2 YFSETQ. The CDR3 loop is CPSSLESLGYGYTF. CDR3 bases: TGCCCCAGCAGCTTGGAGTCCTTGGGCTATGGCTACACCTTC.

The chain carries TRBV7-6 and TRBJ2-5; D is perhaps TRBD1 (5 bases). The CDR3 covers 17 residues. V lost 0 bases and J lost 2, with 16 bases in between. Per germline, CDR1 SGHVS and CDR2 FNYEAQ. The CDR3: CASSLAKWQGEQETQYF. The CDR3 DNA reads as TGTGCCAGCAGCTTAGCTAAGTGGCAGGGCGAGCAAGAGACCCAGTACTTC.

V gene TRBV20-1 combines with J gene TRBJ1-5, with D possibly matching TRBD1 (5 bases). The CDR3 extends over 12 amino acids. Deletions cut 4 bases from V and 7 bases from J, with 11 bases between. Germline V gene sequence: CDR1 DFQATT, CDR2 SNEGSKA (reference sequence). The CDR3 coding sequence is TGCAGTGCTATTCAGGGTGGCCAGCCCCAGCATTTT. Protein sequence: CSAIQGGQPQHF.

This clonotype has a handful of counts. The rearrangement uses TRBV18 and TRBJ2-5; no clear D gene. The CDR3 runs to 16 residues. Germline CDR1 and CDR2: KGHSH and LQKENI. Trimming took off 0 bases at V and 4 bases at J, with 15 bases between the two ends. CDR3 residues: CASSPPPVVRPETQYF. CDR3 nucleotide sequence: TGTGCCAGCTCACCACCCCCGGTGGTAAGGCCAGAGACCCAGTACTTC.

This clonotype occurred many times. The chain carries TRBV30 and TRBJ2-5, with 14 nucleotides matching TRBD2. The CDR3 length is 19 residues. J lost 5 bases, V lost 4 bases, and 18 bases had no gene match. The germline V gene has CDR1 GTSNPN and CDR2 SVGIG (reference sequence). CDR3 in amino acids: CAWTAAHGLAGGGWETQYF. The DNA for the CDR3 is TGTGCCTGGACCGCAGCCCACGGACTAGCGGGAGGTGGATGGGAGACCCAGTACTTC.

This chain joins TRBV4-1 and TRBJ1-2; D unresolved. Trimming left V 1 base short and J 6 bases short, with 12 bases between. Germline CDR1 is MGHRA and CDR2 is YSYEKL. The CDR3 runs 14 residues. CDR3: CASSQVGRENGYTF. The DNA of the CDR3 is TGCGCCAGCAGCCAAGTAGGAAGGGAAAATGGCTACACCTTC.

This clonotype was picked up a small number of times. The chain recombines TRBV7-2 with TRBJ1-5; unclear D gene. Germline CDR1 and CDR2: SGHTA and FQGNSA. CDR3 length: 13 amino acids. Trimming pared 5 bases from V and 6 bases from J, leaving 11 bases between. The CDR3 DNA sequence: TGTGCCAGCAGCCGGGCCGTGGTTCAGCCCCAGCATTTT. It is translated as CASSRAVVQPQHF.

The chain combines TRBV5-4 with TRBJ2-1; 11 positions agree with TRBD2. Germline CDR1 reads SGHNT; CDR2 reads YYREEE (reference sequence). The CDR3 length is 17 residues. V dropped 3 bases and J dropped 3; count of bases not matched to a gene: 8. The CDR3 coding sequence is TGTGCCAGCAGCTCCGAGCCCGGGACTAGCGGCTACAATGAGCAGTTCTTC. Residues: CASSSEPGTSGYNEQFF.

With regard to this clonotype: Given a much more abundant clone one base away, this may be a read error. The V call is TRBV7-2, the J call TRBJ2-1; 8 nucleotides align to TRBD1. CDR1 is SGHTA and CDR2 is FQGNSA in the germline V gene. This CDR3 has 14 amino acids. The CDR3 reads CASSPHRGNNEQLF. The CDR3 DNA reads TGTGCCAGCAGCCCCCACAGGGGGAACAATGAGCAGCTCTTC.

This clonotype was found many times. The chain uses TRBV27 and TRBJ1-6, with a tentative D call TRBD1 (5 bases). Trimming stripped 5 bases from V and 0 bases from J, with 23 bases between. Germline loops: CDR1 MNHEY, CDR2 SMNVEV (reference sequence). The CDR3 covers 20 residues. The CDR3 DNA reads TGTGCCAGCAGTCCATCTGGGGGGACCCTATCAAGCTCCTATAATTCACCCCTCCACTTT. Its translation is CASSPSGGTLSSSYNSPLHF.